This T cell receptor beta chain was recovered during a study of shared clonotypes between healthy human individuals. Profiled with immunoSEQ multiplex PCR; TCRdb holds only in-frame clones, not every one. Here the sample spans about 2 million clones, about 95% being singletons. Note on this clone: Its antigen is as yet unknown.

J gave up 4 bases and V 0 bases, and 9 bases lay outside the gene matches. Germline lookup yields CDR1 LGHNA and CDR2 YSLEER. This CDR3 has 16 residues. CD45RO-negative cells were positively selected for CCR7, leaving out terminally differentiated effector memory CD45RA+ cells. The study's findings and limits: Specimens sampled were limited to blood, with tissue repertoires likely differing.

This rearrangement joins TRBV4-3 to TRBJ2-7; 7 bases fit TRBD2. The sequencing sample was made of naive CD8+ T cells sorted from blood. This TCR derives from a man aged 18 to 29 in good health. The CDR3 protein is CASSQDGGEGKYEQYF. As DNA, the CDR3 is TGCGCCAGCAGCCAAGATGGGGGGGAGGGCAAATACGAGCAGTACTTC.